A single sample is the source of the 3 T cell receptor beta chains below, sequenced in a study of blood T cell repertoires in COVID-19. The method was immunoSEQ multiplex PCR; TCRdb's version includes in-frame clones alone and lacks a portion of them. The table includes 80,000 to 100,000 clones, roughly 90% detected once. Sequences were obtained from peripheral blood. Receptors originate from a woman older than 75 with acute or convalescent COVID-19.

This clone was seen once. The genes are TRBV5-1 and TRBJ1-4, with TRBD1 identical over 9 bases. The CDR3 contains 15 residues. V lost 5 bases and J lost 8; bases outside the gene matches: 10. Germline-derived CDR1 and CDR2 are SGHRS and YFSETQ. CDR3 coding DNA: TGCGCCAGCAGTCTCCTGGGACAGGGAGGAGAAAAACTGTTTTTT. This translates into CASSLLGQGGEKLFF.

J is TRBJ2-7 and V is TRBV18, with 12 bases aligning to TRBD2. Germline trimming cut 6 bases from V and 4 bases from J; bases unmatched to any gene: 10. The CDR3 runs to 16 residues. Germline V lookup: CDR1 KGHSH, CDR2 LQKENI. CDR3 protein: CASSYASGGASYEQYF. CDR3 nucleotides: TGTGCCAGCTCGTATGCTAGCGGGGGGGCGTCGTACGAGCAGTACTTC.

The sample holds a few counts of this clone. The chain links TRBV3-1 (or the pseudogene TRBV3-2) to TRBJ1-1; 9 nucleotides align to TRBD1. The CDR3 is made up of 14 amino acids. The V gene end was trimmed by 6 bases and the J gene end by 4 bases; junction bases not matched to a gene: 6. CDR1 and CDR2 (germline): LGHDT, YNNKEL (reference sequence). The CDR3 bases are TGTGCCAGCAGGCAGAGGGACAGGGTCACTGAAGCTTTCTTT. Protein sequence: CASRQRDRVTEAFF.